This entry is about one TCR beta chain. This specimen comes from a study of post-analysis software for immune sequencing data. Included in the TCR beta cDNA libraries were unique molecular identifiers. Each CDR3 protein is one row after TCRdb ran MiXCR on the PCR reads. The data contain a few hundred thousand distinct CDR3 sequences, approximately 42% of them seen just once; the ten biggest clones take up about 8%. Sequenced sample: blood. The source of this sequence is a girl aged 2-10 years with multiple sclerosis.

The CDR3 bases are TGCGCCAGCAGCTTCTCCAGGGGGTCCTCCCAAGAGACCCAGTACTTC. It translates to CASSFSRGSSQETQYF. The chain carries TRBV5-1 and TRBJ2-5; TRBD1 agrees at 7 bases. V dropped 2 bases and J dropped 1; count of bases not matched to a gene: 8. Per germline, CDR1 SGHRS and CDR2 YFSETQ. CDR3 size: 16 residues.